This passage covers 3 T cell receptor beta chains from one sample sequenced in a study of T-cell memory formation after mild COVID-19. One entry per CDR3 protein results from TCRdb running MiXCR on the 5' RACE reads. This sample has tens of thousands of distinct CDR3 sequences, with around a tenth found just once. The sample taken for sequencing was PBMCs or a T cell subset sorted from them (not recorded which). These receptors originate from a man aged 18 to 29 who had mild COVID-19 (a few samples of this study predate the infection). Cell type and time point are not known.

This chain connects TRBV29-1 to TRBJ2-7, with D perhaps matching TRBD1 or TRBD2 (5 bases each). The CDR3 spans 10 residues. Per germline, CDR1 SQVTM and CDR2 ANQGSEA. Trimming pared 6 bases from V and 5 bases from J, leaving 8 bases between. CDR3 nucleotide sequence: TGCAGCGTGGGGACGGACGAGCAGTACTTC. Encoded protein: CSVGTDEQYF.

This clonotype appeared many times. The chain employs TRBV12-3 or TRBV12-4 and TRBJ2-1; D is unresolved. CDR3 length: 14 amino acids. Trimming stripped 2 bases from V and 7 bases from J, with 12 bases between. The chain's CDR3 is CASSLTRQENEQFF. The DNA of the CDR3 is TGTGCCAGCAGTTTAACCCGCCAGGAGAATGAGCAGTTCTTC.

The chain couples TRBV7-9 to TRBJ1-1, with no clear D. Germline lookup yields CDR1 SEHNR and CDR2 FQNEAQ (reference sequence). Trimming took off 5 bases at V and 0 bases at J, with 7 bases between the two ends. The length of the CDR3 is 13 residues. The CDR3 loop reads CASSLQMNTEAFF. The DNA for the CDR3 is TGTGCCAGCAGCCTTCAGATGAACACTGAAGCTTTCTTT.